The 9 T cell receptor beta chains below were found in one sample sequenced in a study of response to subunit inactivated influenza vaccine. Each CDR3 protein gets one entry after TCRdb re-called the RT-PCR reads with MiXCR. The sample has 500,000 or so distinct CDR3 sequences, 16% seen once. The specimen comprised CD4+ T cells sorted from PBMCs, sampled less than 30 months after vaccination. Receptors originate from a man aged 45 to 70 who received an inactivated influenza vaccine.

The chain combines TRBV5-6 with TRBJ2-5; no definite D call. The V end lost 2 bases, the J end lost 5 bases, and 10 bases lay between the germline ends. The CDR3 has 13 amino acids. Germline-derived CDR1 and CDR2 are SGHDT and YYEEEE. Written as DNA, the CDR3 is TGTGCCAGCAGCTTTATTAGTATGGAGACCCAGTACTTC. Translated: CASSFISMETQYF.

CDR3 bases: TGTGCCAGCAGTGAAGTGGGTAATTCACCCCTCCACTTT. It codes for CASSEVGNSPLHF. The V and J genes are TRBV6-1 and TRBJ1-6; D gene unclear. The germline V gene has CDR1 MNHNS and CDR2 SASEGT. The CDR3 runs 13 residues. V shed 1 base and J shed 6 bases, with 4 bases lying between them.

The chain couples TRBV12-3 or TRBV12-4 to TRBJ2-1; the match to TRBD2 covers 13 bases. The CDR3 runs to 14 residues. Trimming took 10 bases from V and 7 from J; bases not matched to a gene: 7. CDR3: CANSLAGGQNEQFF. CDR3 DNA sequence: TGTGCCAATTCACTAGCGGGGGGGCAGAATGAGCAGTTCTTC.

This clonotype was picked up many times. This chain uses TRBV5-1 with TRBJ1-1, with TRBD1 as a possible D gene (6 bases). V lost 4 bases and J lost 0, with 13 bases in between. The V gene's germline CDR1 is SGHRS and CDR2 YFSETQ. This CDR3 is built from 15 residues. CDR3: CASSLTGTMNTEAFF. The CDR3 nucleotides read TGCGCCAGCAGCCTGACCGGGACAATGAACACTGAAGCTTTCTTT. The variable domain in full, completed from reference TRBV5-1 and TRBJ1-1, reads KAGVTQTPRYLIKTRGQQVTLSCSPISGHRSVSWYQQTPGQGLQFLFEYFSETQRNKGNFPGRFSGRQFSNSRSEMNVSTLELGDSALYLCASSLTGTMNTEAFFGQGTRLTVV.

This clonotype was seen a few times. V usage is TRBV29-1 and J usage is TRBJ2-7; the match to TRBD1 covers 8 bases. The junction had 8 bases not matched to a gene; V was cut back by 8 bases and J by 5 bases. The CDR3 has 12 amino acids. Germline V gene data show CDR1 as SQVTM and CDR2 as ANQGSEA. The CDR3 sequence: CSTRQGLDEQYF. The CDR3 DNA follows: TGCAGCACCCGACAGGGGCTGGACGAGCAGTACTTC.

This clonotype was counted between two and nine times. V is TRBV20-1 and J is TRBJ2-3; possible D gene TRBD1, 5 bases. Trimming removed 1 base from V and 2 bases from J, with 13 bases in between. CDR3 length: 15 residues. Per the germline V gene, CDR1 is DFQATT and CDR2 is SNEGSKA (reference sequence). CDR3 sequence (DNA): TGCAGTGCTAGAGTACAGGACCTTGACACAGATACGCAGTATTTT. Translation: CSARVQDLDTDTQYF.

This clonotype was counted between two and nine times. The rearrangement joins TRBV3-1 to TRBJ2-1; possible D gene TRBD2, 6 bases. Between the trimmed V and J ends, which lost 8 bases and 9 bases, there was a span of 14 bases. The CDR3 sequence is 12 residues long. Germline V gene data show CDR1 as LGHDT and CDR2 as YNNKEL (reference sequence). CDR3 sequence: CASGRGLLEQFF. The CDR3 DNA reads as TGTGCCAGCGGGCGGGGTTTGCTTGAGCAGTTCTTC.

This clonotype was found a few times. The chain is built from TRBV7-6 and TRBJ2-3; D gene unclear. V was clipped by 5 bases and J by 5 bases, with 11 bases between them. This CDR3 comprises 13 residues. Germline lookup yields CDR1 SGHVS and CDR2 FNYEAQ. CDR3 nucleotides: TGTGCCAGCAGCGCCCTAGGGATAGATACGCAGTATTTT. Residues: CASSALGIDTQYF.

This clonotype was counted between two and nine times. This rearrangement joins TRBV5-1 to TRBJ2-5; weak D call: TRBD2 (5 bases). V lost 6 bases and J 1 base, leaving 13 bases between the germline ends. Germline assignment: CDR1 SGHRS and CDR2 YFSETQ. The CDR3 loop spans 14 amino acids. CDR3 loop: CASTHGRVQETQYF. In DNA form, the CDR3 reads TGCGCCAGCACTCACGGGCGGGTCCAAGAGACCCAGTACTTC. The full variable domain, rest sourced from reference TRBV5-1 and TRBJ2-5, is KAGVTQTPRYLIKTRGQQVTLSCSPISGHRSVSWYQQTPGQGLQFLFEYFSETQRNKGNFPGRFSGRQFSNSRSEMNVSTLELGDSALYLCASTHGRVQETQYFGPGTRLLVL.